This T cell receptor beta chain was identified during a study of human T cells and chemical hapten exposure. As for time point: pre-sensitization, week 0. Described treatment: therapeutic diphenylcyclopropenone sensitization with weekly scalp DPC. This CDR3 region has 18 residues. V trimming: 1 base; J trimming: 0 bases; junction bases outside the gene matches: 5. Germline V CDR1 and CDR2: KGHSH, LQKENI. TCRdb analysed the RACE reads with MiXCR anew, one entry per CDR3 protein. The table records roughly 81,000 distinct CDR3 sequences, roughly 8.5% of them present only once. The TCR comes from a man in his forties or fifties with alopecia areata. Some clones in this sample may be carry-over from other donors' samples. The sequencing here drew on whole blood, taken in connection with sensitization to the hapten diphenylcyclopropenone (DPC). The rearrangement uses TRBV18 and TRBJ2-3; 12 nucleotides line up with TRBD2. The CDR3 loop reads CASSPRRTSGTSTDTQYF. For the CDR3, the DNA is TGTGCCAGCTCACCACGTCGGACTAGCGGGACTAGCACAGATACGCAGTATTTT.